These 26 T cell receptor beta chains originate from one sample sequenced in a study of T cell repertoires and Cas9 in healthy adults. Here immunoSEQ multiplex PCR was the method, and the copy in TCRdb shows in-frame clones only, minus some. The table records approximately 22,000 clones, roughly 90% of them present only once. The source material was CD4+ effector T cells (CD127+, CD25-, CD137-, CD154-) from PBMCs; culture status not recorded. These receptor sequences come from a human donor in good health.

The chain is built from TRBV2 and TRBJ2-5; the D gene is possibly TRBD2 (5 bases). The V gene lost 2 bases and the J gene lost 4 bases, with 11 bases spanning the gap. This CDR3 spans 14 amino acids. From germline, CDR1 is SNHLY and CDR2 FYNNEI. CDR3 protein: CASSERGERETQYF. Written as DNA, the CDR3 is TGTGCCAGCAGTGAACGTGGGGAGCGAGAGACCCAGTACTTC.

J is TRBJ1-2 and V is TRBV7-2; 8 bases are shared with TRBD1. V gave up 3 bases and J gave up 8 bases; unmatched junction bases: 5. The CDR3 spans 13 residues. CDR1 and CDR2 (germline): SGHTA, FQGNSA. CDR3 sequence: CASSFGRGRGYTF. Here the CDR3 DNA reads TGTGCCAGCAGCTTCGGCAGGGGGCGGGGCTACACCTTC.

The CDR3 nucleotides read TGTGCCAGCTCACCGACCGGGACAGAAGAGACCCAGTACTTC. As protein: CASSPTGTEETQYF. The J gene is TRBJ2-5, the V gene TRBV18; 7 positions match TRBD1. The CDR3 has 14 amino acids. Trimming at V came to 3 bases and at J to 3 bases, leaving 4 bases not matched to a gene. Germline-derived CDR1 and CDR2 are KGHSH and LQKENI. Looking up the rest from reference TRBV18 and TRBJ2-5 gives the full variable domain: NAGVMQNPRHLVRRRGQEARLRCSPMKGHSHVYWYRQLPEEGLKFMVYLQKENIIDESGMPKERFSAEFPKEGPSILRIQQVVRGDSAAYFCASSPTGTEETQYFGPGTRLLVL.

The chain joins TRBV19 to TRBJ1-1, with D possibly being TRBD1 (5 bases). Trimming pared 3 bases from V and 4 bases from J, leaving 12 bases between. This CDR3 contains 14 residues. Germline V CDR1 and CDR2: LNHDA, SQIVND (reference sequence). The CDR3 coding sequence is TGTGCCAGTAGTATGGGGCAGGATATCACTGAAGCTTTCTTT. Amino acid sequence: CASSMGQDITEAFF.

The chain carries TRBV4-2 and TRBJ2-7, with D possibly called TRBD1 or TRBD2 (5 bases each). Trimming took 1 base from V and 2 from J, leaving 12 bases between them. Germline-derived CDR1 and CDR2 are LGHNA and YNFKEQ. CDR3 length equals 15 residues. CDR3: CASSQAALGAYEQYF. The CDR3 nucleotides read TGTGCCAGCAGCCAAGCTGCCTTGGGGGCCTACGAGCAGTACTTC.

The rearrangement uses TRBV7-9 and TRBJ2-2; unclear D gene. This CDR3 is 13 amino acids long. CDR1 and CDR2 from the germline V gene are SEHNR and FQNEAQ (reference sequence). The germline V and J ends were trimmed by 3 bases and 6 bases, with 8 bases remaining between them. CDR3 residues: CASSLPPAGELFF. The CDR3 nucleotides read TGTGCCAGCAGCTTGCCGCCTGCCGGGGAGCTGTTTTTT. The entire variable domain, with the rest obtained from reference TRBV7-9 and TRBJ2-2, is as follows: DTGVSQNPRHKITKRGQNVTFRCDPISEHNRLYWYRQTLGQGPEFLTYFQNEAQLEKSRLLSDRFSAERPKGSFSTLEIQRTEQGDSAMYLCASSLPPAGELFFGEGSRLTVL.

This chain uses TRBV27 with TRBJ1-1; D uncertain. Germline V CDR1 and CDR2: MNHEY, SMNVEV (reference sequence). Trimming removed 5 bases from V and 4 bases from J, with 11 bases in between. CDR3 size: 13 residues. The CDR3 sequence is CASSGEVGTEAFF. CDR3 coding DNA: TGTGCCAGCAGTGGGGAGGTTGGCACTGAAGCTTTCTTT.

The chain recombines TRBV27 with TRBJ2-2; no reliable D call. Germline V lookup: CDR1 MNHEY, CDR2 SMNVEV (reference sequence). Trimming removed 0 bases at V and 4 bases at J, with 12 bases between. The CDR3 is made up of 16 amino acids. The CDR3 DNA reads TGTGCCAGCAGTTTATCTTGGGTCAGAAGCACCGGGGAGCTGTTTTTT. Translated, it gives CASSLSWVRSTGELFF.

J is TRBJ1-6 and V is TRBV7-9; 7 bases match TRBD1. The trim removed 3 bases at V and 10 bases at J, leaving 6 bases unmatched. This CDR3 is 14 amino acids long. From germline, CDR1 is SEHNR and CDR2 FQNEAQ (reference sequence). CDR3 coding DNA: TGTGCCAGCAGCTTCTCAGGGGGAGGATCACCCCTCCACTTT. It codes for CASSFSGGGSPLHF. Full variable domain (missing parts from reference TRBV7-9 and TRBJ1-6): DTGVSQNPRHKITKRGQNVTFRCDPISEHNRLYWYRQTLGQGPEFLTYFQNEAQLEKSRLLSDRFSAERPKGSFSTLEIQRTEQGDSAMYLCASSFSGGGSPLHFGNGTRLTVT.

The rearrangement links TRBV2 to TRBJ2-2, with D possibly being TRBD2 (6 bases). The V and J ends lost 5 bases and 6 bases respectively, with 10 bases between them. This CDR3 contains 13 residues. Germline loops: CDR1 SNHLY, CDR2 FYNNEI. The chain's CDR3 is CASSFTGAGELFF. CDR3 sequence (DNA): TGTGCCAGCAGTTTCACGGGGGCCGGGGAGCTGTTTTTT.

With respect to this clone: An end of the junction differs from the germline gene, which may be a read error. CDR3 in DNA: TGTGCTAGCAGCCCACTGACCTTAGCGGGGCGAGGGGAGACCCAGTACTTC. It codes for CASSPLTLAGRGETQYF. The chain employs TRBV7-7 and TRBJ2-5; 8 positions match TRBD2. CDR3 length: 17 amino acids. CDR1 is SSHAT and CDR2 is FNYEAQ in the germline V gene (reference sequence).

This chain connects TRBV14 to TRBJ1-2; tentatively, D is TRBD1 (5 bases). V shed 0 bases and J shed 7 bases, with 12 bases lying between them. The CDR3 is 14 residues long. Germline CDR1 reads SGHDN; CDR2 reads FVKESK. This CDR3 reads CASSQEGEGVGYTF. The CDR3 nucleotides are TGTGCCAGCAGCCAAGAGGGGGAAGGTGTTGGCTACACCTTC. The variable domain in full, completed from reference TRBV14 and TRBJ1-2, reads EAGVTQFPSHSVIEKGQTVTLRCDPISGHDNLYWYRRVMGKEIKFLLHFVKESKQDESGMPNNRFLAERTGGTYSTLKVQPAELEDSGVYFCASSQEGEGVGYTFGSGTRLTVV.

The chain recombines TRBV18 with TRBJ2-1; TRBD2 aligns across 8 bases. CDR3 length: 15 residues. With V trimmed by 0 bases and J by 4 bases, 2 bases remained unmatched. Germline assignment: CDR1 KGHSH and CDR2 LQKENI. DNA of the CDR3: TGTGCCAGCTCACCACCGCCGGGGGGGTACAATGAGCAGTTCTTC. Amino acid sequence: CASSPPPGGYNEQFF.

The V gene is TRBV28, the J gene TRBJ2-5, with D unresolved. In germline, CDR1 is MDHEN, CDR2 SYDVKM. The CDR3 is made up of 13 amino acids. The germline V and J ends were trimmed by 11 bases and 13 bases, with 26 bases remaining between them. CDR3 nucleotide sequence: TGTGCCGCCAGCATCGGCCCCAGACATGGATGGTACTTC. This codes for CAASIGPRHGWYF.

V is TRBV15 and J is TRBJ2-7; possible D gene TRBD2, 5 bases. Trimming took off 0 bases at V and 6 bases at J, with 18 bases between the two ends. The CDR3 is 16 residues long. Looked up from germline, CDR1 is LNHNV and CDR2 is YYDKDF (reference sequence). In DNA form, the CDR3 reads TGTGCCACCAGCAGAGAAAAGAGGGATGTTTCGGTCGAGCAGTACTTC. Encoded protein: CATSREKRDVSVEQYF.

This clone appeared once. The J gene is TRBJ2-7, the V gene TRBV20-1; D is undetermined. This CDR3 comprises 11 residues. Per the germline V gene, CDR1 is DFQATT and CDR2 is SNEGSKA (reference sequence). With 6 bases removed from V and 2 bases from J, the gap between germline ends came to 8 bases. The CDR3 nucleotides are TGCAGTGCCCGCGGCCCCTACGAGCAGTACTTC. It yields the protein CSARGPYEQYF.

The chain couples TRBV11-2 to TRBJ1-4; no definite D call. Germline V lookup: CDR1 SGHAT, CDR2 FQNNGV. The CDR3 extends over 13 amino acids. Trimming left V 2 bases short and J 4 bases short, with 5 bases between. The CDR3 DNA follows: TGTGCCAGCAGCTTATGGCGTAATGAAAAACTGTTTTTT. Translation: CASSLWRNEKLFF.

This chain joins TRBV7-9 and TRBJ1-4; D perhaps matches TRBD1 (5 bases). The CDR3 has 16 residues. Deletions cut 5 bases from V and 2 bases from J, with 15 bases between. Germline assignment: CDR1 SEHNR and CDR2 FQNEAQ (reference sequence). The CDR3 DNA reads as TGTGCCAGCAGCCTTACGGGGACCCTTACTAATGAAAAACTGTTTTTT. Protein: CASSLTGTLTNEKLFF.

The CDR3: CATSRDRAGAYEQYF. The CDR3 bases are TGTGCCACCAGCAGAGATCGGGCAGGGGCCTACGAGCAGTACTTC. The chain joins TRBV15 to TRBJ2-7; a weak D match, TRBD1 (6 bases). Germline loops: CDR1 LNHNV, CDR2 YYDKDF (reference sequence). This CDR3 has 15 amino acids. The V gene lost 0 bases and the J gene lost 2 bases, with 11 bases spanning the gap.

The rearrangement links TRBV2 to TRBJ1-6; D uncertain. CDR3 size: 11 residues. Germline V gene sequence: CDR1 SNHLY, CDR2 FYNNEI. Trimming shortened V by 2 bases and J by 14 bases, and 7 bases separated the two germline ends. CDR3 protein: CASSEMTALHF. The CDR3 nucleotides are TGTGCCAGCAGTGAAATGACGGCCCTCCACTTT.

The CDR3 DNA sequence: TGTGCCAGCAGTAATCGGGTGGGAGCGGGGGTCTCCTACGAGCAGTACTTC. This encodes CASSNRVGAGVSYEQYF. The genes are TRBV7-2 and TRBJ2-7; 8 positions agree with TRBD2. V lost 6 bases, J lost 0 bases, and 13 bases stayed unmatched. CDR1 and CDR2 from the germline V gene are SGHTA and FQGNSA. The CDR3 totals 17 residues.

The chain recombines TRBV7-2 with TRBJ2-5, with D hard to call. Trimming cost V 2 bases and J 1 base, with 8 bases left between them. This CDR3 has 14 amino acids. CDR1 SGHTA and CDR2 FQGNSA come from the germline V gene. CDR3 residues: CASSLRRFQETQYF. CDR3 nucleotides: TGTGCCAGCAGCTTAAGACGGTTCCAAGAGACCCAGTACTTC.

The J gene is TRBJ2-3, the V gene TRBV5-4, with D tentatively TRBD1 or TRBD2 (5 bases each). CDR3 length: 11 residues. The germline CDR1 and CDR2 sequences are SGHNT and YYREEE (reference sequence). The V end was cut by 4 bases, the J end by 5 bases, with 5 bases between. The CDR3: CASSGGDTQYF. For the CDR3, the DNA is TGTGCCAGCAGCGGGGGAGATACGCAGTATTTT. The entire variable domain, with the rest obtained from reference TRBV5-4 and TRBJ2-3, is as follows: ETGVTQSPTHLIKTRGQQVTLRCSSQSGHNTVSWYQQALGQGPQFIFQYYREEENGRGNFPPRFSGLQFPNYSSELNVNALELDDSALYLCASSGGDTQYFGPGTRLTVL.

V usage is TRBV5-6 and J usage is TRBJ1-1; no firm D call. Germline V gives CDR1 SGHDT, CDR2 YYEEEE. V was pared by 3 bases and J by 1 base, with 10 bases between. The CDR3 has 14 residues. CDR3 sequence: CASSSPGWNTEAFF. In DNA form, the CDR3 reads TGTGCCAGCAGCTCCCCGGGGTGGAACACTGAAGCTTTCTTT.

V is TRBV4-1 and J is TRBJ1-5, with D possibly TRBD1 on 6 matching bases. This CDR3 has 14 residues. Germline CDR1 and CDR2: MGHRA and YSYEKL. V lost 4 bases and J 5 bases, leaving 12 bases between the germline ends. CDR3 nucleotides: TGCGCCAGCAGCCGCGACCAGGGGTATCAGCCCCAGCATTTT. As protein: CASSRDQGYQPQHF.

The gene calls are TRBV11-3 and TRBJ2-2; 7 bases are a match to TRBD2. Germline lookup yields CDR1 SGHNT and CDR2 YENEEA. The CDR3 has 16 amino acids. V lost 4 bases, J lost 3 bases, and 8 bases stayed unmatched. CDR3: CASSYSAGDDTGELFF. DNA of the CDR3: TGTGCCAGCAGCTATTCTGCGGGGGACGACACCGGGGAGCTGTTTTTT.